This T cell receptor beta chain is from a study of cytomegalovirus exposure and HLA in healthy donors. Looked up from germline, CDR1 is KGHSH and CDR2 is LQKENI. J was trimmed by 7 bases and V by 4 bases; bases with no gene match: 10. The CDR3 runs to 14 residues. Primers: 60 Vbeta forward and 13 Jbeta reverse. Only in-frame clones appear in the TCRdb table, and some are missing; sequencing was by immunoSEQ multiplex PCR. The data contain 150,000 to 200,000 clones, around four fifths of them singletons. This sequence joins TRBV18 and TRBJ2-7; 7 bases are a match to TRBD1. What was sequenced was PBMCs. This receptor was obtained from a woman under 30 in good health and CMV-seronegative. The CDR3 protein is CASSLRDSSGEQYF. In DNA, the CDR3 is TGTGCCAGCTCACTCCGGGACAGTTCGGGTGAGCAGTACTTC.